The entry that follows covers one TCR beta chain sequence. What it binds is not known. V dropped 0 bases and J dropped 7 bases, with 16 bases sitting between them. The CDR3 consists of 16 residues. Germline assignment: CDR1 LGHNA and CDR2 YNFKEQ. The data derive from a study of cytotoxic CD8 clonotypes in ibrutinib-treated CLL. As for the study in general: After median 68 months, roughly 14 stayed in remission, about 12 progressed; responses approximately 24 partial, 2 complete.

Here immunoSEQ multiplex PCR was the method, and the copy in TCRdb shows in-frame clones only, minus some. The table lists some 100,000 clones, about 53% of them singletons, with 37% in the top ten. Points from the study as a whole: Baseline clonality, higher than in age-matched healthy donors, tracked circulating CD8+ T-cell counts.

The sample consisted of PBMCs, taken after 24 months of ibrutinib treatment. This sequence was found in a human donor with chronic lymphocytic leukemia. V usage is TRBV4-2 and J usage is TRBJ2-1, with a weak D call TRBD2 (7 bases). CDR3 nucleotide sequence: TGTGCCAGCAGCCAAGATCGGCGGGGGCTCGAGAATGAGCAGTTCTTC. It yields the protein CASSQDRRGLENEQFF.